This TCR beta chain was profiled in a study of blood T cell repertoires in COVID-19. Across the study: Collection of acute and convalescent COVID-19 samples took place in the United States, Italy and Spain. In each case, the material was cDNA or gDNA derived from T cells, B-cell-depleted T cells, or PBMCs.

Per the germline V gene, CDR1 is MNHEY and CDR2 is SVGAGI. Trimming removed 0 bases from V and 7 bases from J; junction bases left unmatched: 3. The CDR3 extends over 14 amino acids. Authors' processing steps: Amplification from reference gene primers served as the basis for estimated nucleated cell counts. Method: immunoSEQ multiplex PCR; TCRdb's copy keeps in-frame clones and lacks some. V, J and clone size were drawn from that table, and D and trimming were deduced from the DNA. There are approximately 71,000 clones in the sample; about 81% occur only once, and roughly 15% lies in the top ten. The chain couples TRBV6-5 to TRBJ2-5; 9 bases match TRBD2. Material: peripheral blood. The TCR sequence derives from an elderly woman with acute or convalescent COVID-19. In DNA, the CDR3 is TGTGCCAGCAGTTACTCCGCGGGAGGGGGGACCCAGTACTTC. The encoded protein is CASSYSAGGGTQYF.